Shown below are 32 T cell receptor beta chains from a single sample sequenced in a study of T cells in Graves' hyperthyroidism and ophthalmopathy. The source material, RNA transcripts, was used to amplify TCR beta CDR3 regions. HTBI primers drove first-round RT-PCR of the TCR CDR3. TCRdb processed the multiplex PCR reads anew with MiXCR; each CDR3 protein has one entry. The sample has hundreds of thousands of distinct CDR3 sequences; about 15% are singletons. The specimen sequenced was blood. The receptors come from a woman aged 40 to 50 with Graves' ophthalmopathy.

There are many counts of this clonotype. CDR3 residues: CASSQSDWARETQYF. CDR3 DNA sequence: TGCGCCAGCAGCCAAAGTGATTGGGCTCGAGAGACCCAGTACTTC. The V call is TRBV4-1, the J call TRBJ2-5; D is ambiguous. In germline, CDR1 is MGHRA, CDR2 YSYEKL. Trimming stripped 2 bases from V and 4 bases from J, with 14 bases between. CDR3 length: 15 residues.

Concerning this clonotype itself: A read error may produce the germline difference seen at one junction end. This chain uses TRBV7-7 with TRBJ2-7; perhaps TRBD2 as D (6 bases). Germline loops: CDR1 SSHAT, CDR2 FNYEAQ (reference sequence). The CDR3 consists of 13 residues. The CDR3 DNA sequence: TGTGCTAGCAGCTCTCAGGAGGGATACGAGCAGTACTTC. Translating gives CASSSQEGYEQYF.

At least ten counts were recorded for this clonotype. The genes are TRBV20-1 and TRBJ2-4; D is possibly TRBD1 (6 bases). The germline V gene encodes CDR1 DFQATT and CDR2 SNEGSKA (reference sequence). The CDR3 length is 14 residues. Trimming shortened V by 6 bases and J by 3 bases, and 15 bases separated the two germline ends. The CDR3 loop reads CSAQDSPGKNIQYF. CDR3 DNA: TGCAGTGCACAGGACAGTCCGGGCAAAAACATTCAGTACTTC.

In its sample, this clonotype was seen many times. One junction end does not reproduce the germline sequence, and a read error may be involved. This chain joins TRBV19 and TRBJ2-7; no clear D gene. Per germline, CDR1 LNHDA and CDR2 SQIVND (reference sequence). This CDR3 is 9 amino acids long. The CDR3 loop is CASSKNKHF. The CDR3 nucleotides are TGTGCCAGTAGTAAAAACAAGCACTTC.

This clonotype was counted at least ten times. The rearrangement links TRBV20-1 to TRBJ1-1, with a tentative D call TRBD1 (6 bases). The CDR3 contains 12 residues. The germline CDR1 and CDR2 sequences are DFQATT and SNEGSKA (reference sequence). V was cut by 2 bases and J by 3 bases, with 7 bases left in between. CDR3 nucleotide sequence: TGCAGTGCTAGACGACAGGACACTGAAGCTTTCTTT. Its translation: CSARRQDTEAFF.

This clonotype was seen many times. V and J are TRBV20-1 and TRBJ2-2; 7 nucleotides line up with TRBD1. V dropped 6 bases and J dropped 5; count of bases not matched to a gene: 15. Germline CDR1 is DFQATT and CDR2 is SNEGSKA (reference sequence). This CDR3 comprises 16 residues. CDR3 DNA: TGCAGTGCAAACGACAGGGTCAGCCGAGATACCGGGGAGCTGTTTTTT. This codes for CSANDRVSRDTGELFF.

This chain joins TRBV4-1 and TRBJ2-7; 9 bases are a match to TRBD1. The germline gives CDR1 MGHRA, CDR2 YSYEKL. With 6 bases clipped from V and 6 bases from J, the junction kept 9 bases outside the gene matches. The CDR3 consists of 14 residues. In nucleotides, the CDR3 is TGCGCCAGCAGGCCTACCGGGACAGGGAGCGAGCAGTACTTC. Translating gives CASRPTGTGSEQYF.

This clonotype occurred many times. J is TRBJ2-5 and V is TRBV6-1; unclear D gene. V lost 4 bases to trimming and J lost 9 bases, with 12 bases between them. Looked up from germline, CDR1 is MNHNS and CDR2 is SASEGT. This CDR3 comprises 12 residues. CDR3: CASSVGPGAQYF. The CDR3 DNA follows: TGTGCCAGCAGTGTCGGCCCTGGGGCCCAGTACTTC.

This clonotype was observed a handful of times. The chain is built from TRBV7-2 and TRBJ2-5; TRBD1 is a possible D gene (6 bases). Germline V gene sequence: CDR1 SGHTA, CDR2 FQGNSA. V dropped 0 bases and J dropped 4 bases, with 12 bases sitting between them. The CDR3 is made up of 15 amino acids. The CDR3 DNA follows: TGTGCCAGCAGCTTAGCAACGAACAGGGTAGAGACCCAGTACTTC. It encodes CASSLATNRVETQYF.

This clonotype occurred many times. The chain is built from TRBV12-3 or TRBV12-4 and TRBJ1-1, with no clear D. CDR3 length equals 14 residues. V lost 2 bases to trimming and J lost 2 bases, with 9 bases between them. Here the CDR3 DNA reads TGTGCCAGCAGTTTAATATGGACTAACACTGAAGCTTTCTTT. This gives the protein CASSLIWTNTEAFF.

V usage is TRBV7-9 and J usage is TRBJ2-7; 8 nucleotides match TRBD2. Germline loops: CDR1 SEHNR, CDR2 FQNEAQ (reference sequence). J was trimmed by 3 bases and V by 10 bases; bases with no gene match: 8. The length of the CDR3 is 13 residues. CDR3 coding DNA: TGTGCCACCGTTAGCGGGAATCTCTACGAGCAGTACTTC. Encoded protein: CATVSGNLYEQYF.

This clonotype was seen more than once but under ten times. CDR3 DNA: TGTGCCAGCAGCGGGACAGAGTTTAGCAATCAGCCCCAGCATTTT. This sequence encodes CASSGTEFSNQPQHF. The gene calls are TRBV6-2 or TRBV6-3 and TRBJ1-5; 7 bases are shared with TRBD1. From germline, CDR1 is MNHEY and CDR2 SVGEGT. The CDR3 is 15 residues long. Trimming at V came to 6 bases and at J to 0 bases, leaving 5 bases not matched to a gene.

This clonotype was seen ten or more times. This chain connects TRBV19 to TRBJ2-7, with D tentatively TRBD1 (5 bases). The CDR3 length is 13 residues. Germline-derived CDR1 and CDR2 are LNHDA and SQIVND (reference sequence). V was trimmed by 5 bases and J by 7 bases, leaving 15 bases between them. This CDR3 is CASSPPEGAEQYF. The CDR3 nucleotides read TGTGCCAGTAGTCCCCCAGAAGGGGCGGAGCAGTACTTC.

This sequence joins TRBV6-1 and TRBJ1-2, with TRBD1 matching over 11 bases. There are 17 residues in the CDR3. CDR1 is MNHNS, CDR2 SASEGT, per germline. Trimming cost V 8 bases and J 0 bases; bases outside gene matches: 11. CDR3: CASCFGTGGTTNYGYTF. Written as DNA, the CDR3 is TGTGCCAGCTGCTTCGGGACAGGGGGAACTACTAACTATGGCTACACCTTC.

There are a few counts of this clonotype. Its ends do not fully match the called genes, so a read error is possible. The chain uses TRBV20-1 and TRBJ2-5; 11 positions match TRBD2. The CDR3 loop spans 18 amino acids. Germline-derived CDR1 and CDR2 are DFQATT and SNEGSKA (reference sequence). The CDR3 coding sequence is TGCAGTGCCTACAGACTAGCGGGACAGCCCGGGGGGGGAGAGGCCCAGTACTTC. It is translated as CSAYRLAGQPGGGEAQYF.

This clonotype turned up a few times. V and J are TRBV6-1 and TRBJ2-6; D is uncertain. Trimming stripped 6 bases from V and 2 bases from J, with 11 bases between. The length of the CDR3 is 15 residues. CDR1 is MNHNS and CDR2 is SASEGT in the germline V gene. CDR3 protein: CASSQQMPGANVLTF. CDR3 in DNA: TGTGCCAGCAGCCAACAGATGCCTGGGGCCAACGTCCTGACTTTC.

This clonotype was counted at least ten times. The chain has TRBV2 and TRBJ2-5, with unresolved D. CDR3 size: 13 residues. V gave up 4 bases and J gave up 1 base, with 7 bases separating them. Germline CDR1 reads SNHLY; CDR2 reads FYNNEI. In DNA form, the CDR3 reads TGTGCCAGCAGTGTTGGCGGCCAAGAGACCCAGTACTTC. Translated, it gives CASSVGGQETQYF.

The chain links TRBV12-3 or TRBV12-4 to TRBJ2-7; no definite D call. V lost 2 bases, J lost 5 bases, and 10 bases lay in between. This CDR3 has 13 amino acids. CDR3 sequence: CASSLHTVNEQYF. The DNA for the CDR3 is TGTGCCAGCAGTTTACATACAGTCAACGAGCAGTACTTC.

This clonotype was counted many times. The genes are TRBV11-3 and TRBJ2-7; D is ambiguous. The germline CDR1 and CDR2 sequences are SGHNT and YENEEA. The CDR3 extends over 14 amino acids. Trimming shortened V by 1 base and J by 6 bases, and 13 bases separated the two germline ends. DNA for the CDR3: TGTGCCAGCAGCTTAGGGGCCTCCTCAGGCGAGCAGTACTTC. Translating it yields CASSLGASSGEQYF.

Only a few counts were recorded for this clonotype. V gene TRBV9 combines with J gene TRBJ2-2; 10 positions agree with TRBD1. V was clipped by 4 bases and J by 3 bases; unmatched bases: 6. The CDR3 is made up of 16 amino acids. Germline lookup yields CDR1 SGDLS and CDR2 YYNGEE. DNA of the CDR3: TGTGCCAGCAGCCGACCGGGACAGGGGTACACCGGGGAGCTGTTTTTT. It codes for CASSRPGQGYTGELFF.

This clonotype was detected many times. This sequence joins TRBV10-3 and TRBJ1-1, with D tentatively TRBD1 (6 bases). This CDR3 has 13 residues. V was trimmed by 5 bases and J by 1 base, leaving 8 bases between them. Germline V CDR1 and CDR2: ENHRY, SYGVKD. The CDR3 protein is CAISNRENTEAFF. The CDR3 nucleotides are TGTGCCATCAGTAACAGGGAGAACACTGAAGCTTTCTTT.

This clonotype was observed many times. Here the CDR3 DNA reads TGTGCCAGCAGTGAAGAGGGCGAGCAGTACTTC. Encoded protein: CASSEEGEQYF. The rearrangement joins TRBV2 to TRBJ2-7; D not certain. The germline CDR1 and CDR2 sequences are SNHLY and FYNNEI. This CDR3 has 11 residues. V was pared by 1 base and J by 6 bases, with 4 bases between.

This clonotype showed up many times. The CDR3 is CASSLDLDTEAFF. The CDR3 DNA follows: TGTGCCAGCAGCTTAGATCTTGACACTGAAGCTTTCTTT. The chain links TRBV11-2 to TRBJ1-1; no clear D. Trimming removed 0 bases at V and 3 bases at J, with 5 bases between. This CDR3 has 13 residues. Germline V gene sequence: CDR1 SGHAT, CDR2 FQNNGV.

This clonotype has a handful of counts. The V call is TRBV19, the J call TRBJ2-5; TRBD2 aligns across 11 bases. The CDR3 spans 16 residues. Germline V lookup: CDR1 LNHDA, CDR2 SQIVND (reference sequence). With V trimmed by 3 bases and J by 4 bases, 7 bases remained unmatched. DNA of the CDR3: TGTGCCAGTAGTATGGGTAGCGGGAGGGCCCTAGAGACCCAGTACTTC. Encoded protein: CASSMGSGRALETQYF.

Ten or more counts support this clonotype. J is TRBJ2-6 and V is TRBV15; D remains unclear. V was clipped by 0 bases and J by 8 bases, with 11 bases between them. Germline-derived CDR1 and CDR2 are LNHNV and YYDKDF (reference sequence). The CDR3 length is 15 residues. Written as DNA, the CDR3 is TGTGCCACCAGCAGAGAAGTCACCGAGACCAACGTCCTGACTTTC. Translating it yields CATSREVTETNVLTF.

This clonotype was picked up many times. The V and J genes are TRBV19 and TRBJ1-1, with a possible D match to TRBD1 (5 bases). This CDR3 is 14 amino acids long. CDR1 and CDR2 from the germline V gene are LNHDA and SQIVND (reference sequence). Trimming stripped 4 bases from V and 1 base from J, with 10 bases between. CDR3 bases: TGTGCCAGTAGTAAACCGACAGAGAACACTGAAGCTTTCTTT. Its translation: CASSKPTENTEAFF.

This clonotype was seen ten or more times. The rearrangement uses TRBV10-3 and TRBJ2-7; 9 bases fit TRBD1. The V segment lost 5 bases and the J segment 5 bases; nucleotides outside the gene matches: 7. The CDR3 sequence is 14 residues long. Germline loops: CDR1 ENHRY, CDR2 SYGVKD. The CDR3 bases are TGTGCCATCAGTACGGGACAGGGAAGGAACGAGCAGTACTTC. Translation gives CAISTGQGRNEQYF.

This clonotype was seen at least ten times. V gene TRBV15 combines with J gene TRBJ1-5; D may be TRBD1 (6 bases). V was trimmed by 4 bases and J by 10 bases, leaving 14 bases between them. CDR3 length equals 13 residues. The germline V gene encodes CDR1 LNHNV and CDR2 YYDKDF (reference sequence). The CDR3 loop is CATSNLRGNPQHF. CDR3 DNA: TGTGCCACCAGCAACCTGAGGGGGAATCCCCAGCATTTT. The whole variable domain, remainder taken from reference TRBV15 and TRBJ1-5, is DAMVIQNPRYQVTQFGKPVTLSCSQTLNHNVMYWYQQKSSQAPKLLFHYYDKDFNNEADTPDNFQSRRPNTSFCFLDIRSPGLGDTAMYLCATSNLRGNPQHFGDGTRLSIL.

This clonotype was counted many times. CDR3 bases: TGTGCCAGCAGTACCGGGAAACCTCGGACCGGGGAGCTGTTTTTT. Amino acid sequence: CASSTGKPRTGELFF. The rearrangement joins TRBV6-2 or TRBV6-3 to TRBJ2-2, with D tentatively TRBD2 (5 bases). V was pared by 5 bases and J by 5 bases, with 15 bases between. Germline V gives CDR1 MNHEY, CDR2 SVGEGT. The CDR3 contains 15 residues.

The genes are TRBV18 and TRBJ1-2; D not certain. V was cut by 3 bases and J by 4 bases, with 21 bases left in between. Germline V CDR1 and CDR2: KGHSH, LQKENI. CDR3 length equals 17 residues. CDR3 DNA: TGTGCCAGCTCACCCGGTCTCTATGGGGAGGATAGCTATGGCTACACCTTC. Protein sequence: CASSPGLYGEDSYGYTF.

This rearrangement joins TRBV6-2 or TRBV6-3 to TRBJ1-1, with a possible D match to TRBD1 (5 bases). The CDR3 sequence is 11 residues long. Germline V gene lookup returns CDR1 MNHEY and CDR2 SVGEGT. V shed 11 bases and J shed 4 bases, with 11 bases lying between them. The CDR3 spells CAGGRGTEAFF. The CDR3 nucleotides are TGTGCCGGGGGTAGGGGCACTGAAGCTTTCTTT.

Ten or more counts support this clonotype. The rearrangement uses TRBV7-3 and TRBJ1-1; D is undetermined. The germline V gene encodes CDR1 SGHTA and CDR2 FQGTGA. The CDR3 totals 14 residues. V lost 5 bases to trimming and J lost 1 base, with 11 bases between them. CDR3 nucleotides: TGTGCCAGCAGCAACTGGGCCAGGAACACTGAAGCTTTCTTT. Amino acids: CASSNWARNTEAFF. Full variable domain (remainder filled in from reference TRBV7-3 and TRBJ1-1): GAGVSQTPSNKVTEKGKYVELRCDPISGHTALYWYRQSLGQGPEFLIYFQGTGAADDSGLPNDRFFAVRPEGSVSTLKIQRTERGDSAVYLCASSNWARNTEAFFGQGTRLTVV.